The clone carrying this T cell receptor (beta chain) was recorded at least ten times. Its target is unknown. The data originate from a study of T cells after posttransplantation cyclophosphamide. Study-level findings and limits: TRB overlap between skin or GI tissue T cells and blood was limited. After PTCy, TRB diversity resembled that of CNI/methotrexate controls. Later post-transplant blood repertoires were often dominated by donor CD8+ memory clones.

The method was immunoSEQ multiplex PCR; TCRdb's version includes in-frame clones alone and lacks a portion of them. Sampling found about 38,000 clones, none seen once. Germline lookup yields CDR1 SGHAT and CDR2 FQNNGV. This CDR3 is built from 14 residues. V dropped 1 base and J dropped 8 bases, with 11 bases sitting between them. What was sequenced was PBMCs. The chain carries TRBV11-2 and TRBJ1-4; D is undetermined. The origin of this receptor is a man aged 45-65 years in good health, CMV-negative, and a related stem cell transplant donor. The CDR3 protein is CASSLAQLSEKLFF. As DNA, the CDR3 is TGTGCCAGCAGCTTAGCACAGCTGTCGGAAAAACTGTTTTTT. Supplemented by reference TRBV11-2 and TRBJ1-4, the full variable domain reads EAGVAQSPRYKIIEKRQSVAFWCNPISGHATLYWYQQILGQGPKLLIQFQNNGVVDDSQLPKDRFSAERLKGVDSTLKIQPAKLEDSAVYLCASSLAQLSEKLFFGSGTQLSVL.